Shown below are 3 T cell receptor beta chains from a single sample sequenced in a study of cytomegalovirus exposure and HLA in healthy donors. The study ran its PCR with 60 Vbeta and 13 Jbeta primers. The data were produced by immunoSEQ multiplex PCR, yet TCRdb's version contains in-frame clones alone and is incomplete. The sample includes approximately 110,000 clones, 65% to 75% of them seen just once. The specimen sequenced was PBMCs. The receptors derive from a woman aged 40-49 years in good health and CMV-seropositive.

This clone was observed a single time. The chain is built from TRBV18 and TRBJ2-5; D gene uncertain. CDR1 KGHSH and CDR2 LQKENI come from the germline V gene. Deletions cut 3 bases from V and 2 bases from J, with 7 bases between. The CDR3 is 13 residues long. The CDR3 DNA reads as TGTGCCAGCTCACCGAGAGCTCAAGAGACCCAGTACTTC. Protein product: CASSPRAQETQYF.

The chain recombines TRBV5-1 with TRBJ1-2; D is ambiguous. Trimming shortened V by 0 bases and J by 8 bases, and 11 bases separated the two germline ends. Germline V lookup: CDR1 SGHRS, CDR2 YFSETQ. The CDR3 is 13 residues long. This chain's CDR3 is CASSLDFESGYTF. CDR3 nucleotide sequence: TGCGCCAGCAGCTTGGACTTTGAATCCGGCTACACCTTC.

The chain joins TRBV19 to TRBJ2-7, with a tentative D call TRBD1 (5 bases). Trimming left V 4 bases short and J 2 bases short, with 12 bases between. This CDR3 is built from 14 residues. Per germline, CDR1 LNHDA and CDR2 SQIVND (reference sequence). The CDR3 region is CASSRSREPYEQYF. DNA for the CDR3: TGTGCCAGTAGTAGGAGCAGGGAACCCTACGAGCAGTACTTC.